Listed here is a single TCR beta chain. The record originates from a study of control samples from healthy donors and cancer patients. Clones were read by immunoSEQ multiplex PCR, and TCRdb kept only the in-frame ones, dropping some. The sample carries some 49,000 clones, 80% to 90% recorded once. The material sequenced was PBMCs. This receptor was identified in a woman aged 45 to 65 with lung cancer.

This CDR3 reads CASSIGGVRDTEAFF. The CDR3 DNA is TGTGCCAGTAGTATAGGAGGGGTTCGGGACACTGAAGCTTTCTTT. This rearrangement joins TRBV19 to TRBJ1-1, with D maybe TRBD1 (5 bases). This CDR3 is built from 15 residues. V lost 1 base to trimming and J lost 3 bases, with 12 bases between them. CDR1 is LNHDA and CDR2 is SQIVND in the germline V gene (reference sequence).